This TCR beta chain was sequenced in a study of blood T cell repertoires in COVID-19. Per the study methods: Cell counts per sample came from amplifying reference gene primers. Assay: immunoSEQ multiplex PCR; the TCRdb copy retains only in-frame clones and omits some. V and J calls and clone size are copied from that table; D and trimming were computed from the DNA. The table shows 150,000 to 250,000 clones, with 70% to 80% occurring only once. The CDR3 has 15 residues. The germline V gene has CDR1 MRHNA and CDR2 SNTAGT. The J segment lost 6 bases and the V segment lost 5 bases, leaving 7 bases of the junction unmatched.

What was sequenced was peripheral blood. The chain links TRBV6-4 to TRBJ1-1, with 12 bases lining up with TRBD1. The TCR originated in a woman in her thirties or forties with COVID-19, enrolled during active disease. The CDR3 DNA follows: TGTGCCAGCAGTAAAGGGACAGGGGGCGCGTCTGAAGCTTTCTTT. It translates to CASSKGTGGASEAFF.